This is a list of T cell receptor beta chains from one sample in a study of OX40 agonist ivuxolimab in advanced cancers. The method was immunoSEQ multiplex PCR; TCRdb's version includes in-frame clones alone and lacks a portion of them. Of 30,000 to 35,000 clones in the sample, roughly 87% were seen once. This sample comprised CD4+ or CD8+ T cells sorted from blood, obtained in a trial of the OX40 agonist ivuxolimab. The receptors were gathered from an adult with an advanced solid tumor such as melanoma, head and neck, liver or kidney cancer. Both conserved end residues are part of each CDR3. A D gene is named only where the DNA matches it firmly. Clone size is not always given. Where it is, it says once, few, many or a class for expanded clones.

v_call: TRBV7-9
d_call: .
j_call: TRBJ1-1
clone_size: .
cdr3_aa: CASSPGGIEAFF
cdr3_nt: TGTGCCAGCAGCCCGGGGGGAATTGAAGCTTTCTTT

v_call: TRBV6-5
d_call: .
j_call: TRBJ1-1
clone_size: once
cdr3_aa: CASSYFQAGNTEAFF
cdr3_nt: TGTGCCAGCAGTTACTTTCAGGCGGGGAACACTGAAGCTTTCTTT

v_call: TRBV4-1
d_call: TRBD1
j_call: TRBJ2-7
clone_size: .
cdr3_aa: CASSHLPGQGTSEQYF
cdr3_nt: TGCGCCAGCAGCCACCTACCGGGACAGGGGACTTCCGAGCAGTACTTC

v_call: TRBV6-6
d_call: .
j_call: TRBJ2-7
clone_size: .
cdr3_aa: CASSYSTGYYEQYF
cdr3_nt: TGTGCCAGCAGTTACTCAACTGGTTACTACGAGCAGTACTTC

v_call: TRBV15
d_call: .
j_call: TRBJ1-6
clone_size: .
cdr3_aa: CATSFGTANSPLHF
cdr3_nt: TGTGCCACCAGCTTCGGGACGGCGAATTCACCCCTCCACTTT

v_call: TRBV6-5
d_call: .
j_call: TRBJ2-7
clone_size: .
cdr3_aa: CASADRFRDMHEQYF
cdr3_nt: TGTGCCAGCGCAGACCGTTTCCGCGATATGCACGAGCAGTACTTC

v_call: TRBV7-9
d_call: TRBD1
j_call: TRBJ2-3
clone_size: .
cdr3_aa: CASSSQDRGVPDTQYF
cdr3_nt: TGTGCCAGCAGCTCGCAAGACAGGGGGGTACCGGATACGCAGTATTTT

v_call: TRBV10-2
d_call: .
j_call: TRBJ2-7
clone_size: once
cdr3_aa: CASSELGPQDEQYF
cdr3_nt: TGCGCCAGCAGTGAGCTGGGACCGCAAGACGAGCAGTACTTC

v_call: TRBV7-9
d_call: TRBD1
j_call: TRBJ1-1
clone_size: .
cdr3_aa: CASSSGGTEKAFF
cdr3_nt: TGTGCCAGCAGCTCCGGTGGGACAGAAAAAGCTTTCTTT

v_call: TRBV9
d_call: .
j_call: TRBJ2-7
clone_size: .
cdr3_aa: CASSGANYEQYF
cdr3_nt: TGTGCCAGCAGCGGGGCTAACTACGAGCAGTACTTC

v_call: TRBV5-8
d_call: .
j_call: TRBJ2-7
clone_size: .
cdr3_aa: CASSLSAYEQYF
cdr3_nt: TGTGCCAGCAGCTTGTCCGCCTACGAGCAGTACTTC